This note documents a single T cell receptor beta chain sequence. This sample is part of a study of blood T cell repertoires in COVID-19. Across the whole study: Samples taken during acute and convalescent COVID-19 were collected in the United States, Italy and Spain. Sources were T cells, B-cell-depleted T cells, or PBMCs; the material itself was cDNA or gDNA.

Original processing notes: By means of reference gene primer amplification, nucleated cell counts were estimated. Using immunoSEQ multiplex PCR, the repertoire was profiled, and TCRdb retains in-frame clones only, with some absent. The V and J calls and clone size come from that table; D and trimming were worked out from the DNA. The sample has approximately 100,000 clones, about 91% seen once. This CDR3 is 17 amino acids long. V was trimmed by 1 base and J by 0 bases, leaving 10 bases between them. The germline V gene encodes CDR1 LGHDT and CDR2 YNNKEL (reference sequence). This receptor was identified in a man in his forties or fifties with acute or convalescent COVID-19. Sequencing was carried out using peripheral blood. The chain carries TRBV3-1 (or the pseudogene TRBV3-2) and TRBJ1-6; D gene uncertain. The CDR3 DNA reads as TGTGCCAGCAGCCAAGTTCATCGGGTCTCCTATAATTCACCCCTCCACTTT. Its protein is CASSQVHRVSYNSPLHF.